These T cell receptor beta chains were read from a single sample in a study of cytomegalovirus exposure and HLA in healthy donors. Produced via immunoSEQ multiplex PCR; TCRdb's table is partial and in-frame only. This sample has 75,000 to 100,000 clones, with around 77% found just once. The source material was PBMCs. These receptors all stem from a man between 25 and 39 years old in good health and CMV-seronegative. Each CDR3 is given with its conserved first and last residue. A D gene is named only where the DNA matches it firmly. Clone size appears in some rows only: once, few, many, or a class for an expanded clone.

NA,TRBD1,TRBV5-6,TRBJ2-7,TGTGCCAGCAGCCAGACAGGGGGCCTACCCTACGAGCAGTACTTC,CASSQTGGLPYEQYF
once,NA,TRBV30,TRBJ1-1,TGTGCCTGGAGTAAGACAGCGAACACTGAAGCTTTCTTT,CAWSKTANTEAFF
NA,TRBD1,TRBV7-8,TRBJ2-2,TGTGCCAGCAGCGTCACAGGGGACACCGGGGAGCTGTTTTTT,CASSVTGDTGELFF
NA,NA,TRBV30,TRBJ2-7,TGTGCCTGGGGGGGCCTCTACGAGCAGTACTTC,CAWGGLYEQYF
NA,NA,TRBV7-8,TRBJ1-4,TGTGCCAGCAGCCAGGATGCAACTAATGAAAAACTGTTTTTT,CASSQDATNEKLFF
NA,NA,TRBV5-1,TRBJ1-6,TGCGCCAGCAGCCTAATCCAGGGTAGGGGAAATAATTCACCCCTCCACTTT,CASSLIQGRGNNSPLHF
NA,TRBD1,TRBV4-1,TRBJ2-7,TGCGCCAGCAGCCTAGGGACAGGGGATAACTACGAGCAGTACTTC,CASSLGTGDNYEQYF
NA,NA,TRBV7-3,TRBJ1-1,TGTGCCAGCAGCTTAACGAACGGGGAGAACACTGAAGCTTTCTTT,CASSLTNGENTEAFF
NA,NA,TRBV5-6,TRBJ1-1,TGTGCCAGCAGTGTTTGGGGGCAATTGAACACTGAAGCTTTCTTT,CASSVWGQLNTEAFF
NA,TRBD1,TRBV30,TRBJ2-3,TGTGCCTGGAGTGAAGGACAGGGGGCAGGACATACGCAGTATTTT,CAWSEGQGAGHTQYF
once,NA,TRBV21-1,TRBJ1-5,TGTGCCAGCAGCAATACAGGGGGCCACTATAGCAATCAGCCCCAGCATTTT,CASSNTGGHYSNQPQHF
many,TRBD1,TRBV6-6,TRBJ1-2,TGTGCCAGCAGTTACGAGGGGGCGTGGGGCTACACCTTC,CASSYEGAWGYTF
NA,NA,TRBV7-9,TRBJ1-2,TGTTCCAGCAGCTTAGGAGGATATGGCTACACCTTC,CSSSLGGYGYTF
NA,NA,TRBV7-3,TRBJ2-3,TGTGCCAGCAGCTTAACCATAGCTAGCACAGATACGCAGTATTTT,CASSLTIASTDTQYF
NA,NA,TRBV18,TRBJ1-1,TGTGCCAGCTCACCACTCGGACAGCTGAACACTGAAGCTTTCTTT,CASSPLGQLNTEAFF
NA,TRBD1,TRBV5-1,TRBJ2-2,TGCGCCAGCAGCTGGGGACAGGGTATCGGAACCGGGGAGCTGTTTTTT,CASSWGQGIGTGELFF
NA,NA,TRBV5-6,TRBJ1-1,TGTGCCAGCAGCTCCCCTTCAGGGGCTAACACTGAAGCTTTCTTT,CASSSPSGANTEAFF
NA,NA,TRBV5-1,TRBJ2-3,TGCGCCACGTCCGCGGCCTCTCAGGGGGATACGCAGTATTTT,CATSAASQGDTQYF
NA,NA,TRBV9,TRBJ1-2,TGTGCCAGCAGCTCCTGGAGAGGCTACACCTTC,CASSSWRGYTF
NA,NA,TRBV7-9,TRBJ1-4,TGTGCCAGCAGCTTAGGTGGGACTAGGAATGAAAAACTGTTTTTT,CASSLGGTRNEKLFF
few,TRBD1,TRBV29-1,TRBJ1-5,TGCAGCGTCTCTGGGACAGGGATGGAGCCCCAGCATTTT,CSVSGTGMEPQHF
few,TRBD1,TRBV27,TRBJ1-6,TGTGCCAGCAGTTTATGGGACAGGAGCTCCTATAATTCACCCCTCCACTTT,CASSLWDRSSYNSPLHF
NA,TRBD1,TRBV4-1,TRBJ2-5,TGCGCCAGCAGCCTTATAGGGACAGGGCCCCAAGAGACCCAGTACTTC,CASSLIGTGPQETQYF
NA,NA,TRBV19,TRBJ2-1,TGTGCCAGTACGGAGGAGCATGCCTCCTACAATGAGCAGTTCTTC,CASTEEHASYNEQFF
NA,NA,TRBV5-1,TRBJ1-1,TGCGCCAGCAGCTTGGTTGGCGGCAGTCCCATCGGGGACACTGAAGCTTTCTTT,CASSLVGGSPIGDTEAFF
NA,TRBD2,TRBV6-4,TRBJ2-1,TGTGCCAGTTCTAGCGGGATAGGGTCCTACAATGAGCAGTTCTTC,CASSSGIGSYNEQFF
NA,TRBD1,TRBV5-1,TRBJ2-2,TGCGCCAGCAGTCCGGGACAGGGGGCCGCAGCCGGCACCGGGGAGCTGTTTTTT,CASSPGQGAAAGTGELFF
few,TRBD2,TRBV6-4,TRBJ2-1,TGTGCCAGCAGTGAACTAGCGGGAGGGCCCAATGAGCAGTTCTTC,CASSELAGGPNEQFF
NA,NA,TRBV13,TRBJ1-2,TGTGCCAGCAGCGGCGACAGTAACTATGGCTACACCTTC,CASSGDSNYGYTF
NA,NA,TRBV19,TRBJ2-4,TGTGCCAGTAGTATTATCTCCAAAAACATTCAGTACTTC,CASSIISKNIQYF